Each of the 10 T cell receptor beta chains below was sequenced from the same sample in a study of post-analysis software for immune sequencing data. Study observations and caveats: Elevated frequency relative to controls characterized 4 or 5 TRBV segments in patients, TRBV5-6, TRBV5-1 and TRBV20-1 among them.

Unique molecular identifiers were carried by the TCR beta cDNA libraries. TCRdb passed the PCR reads through MiXCR, listing each CDR3 protein once. Of a few hundred thousand distinct CDR3 sequences in the sample, about 38% are singletons; the top ten hold around 4.7%. Their recognized antigens are unknown. The sequenced sample was blood. The source is a girl aged 5-17 years with multiple sclerosis.

This clonotype was recorded at least ten times. The V gene is TRBV7-2, the J gene TRBJ2-1, with D perhaps matching TRBD1 (5 bases). V lost 1 base and J 9 bases, leaving 10 bases between the germline ends. In germline, CDR1 is SGHTA, CDR2 FQGNSA. The CDR3 runs to 13 residues. The CDR3 nucleotides read TGTGCCAGCAGCTTAGGAGCAGGGCCTGAGCAGTTCTTC. Translating gives CASSLGAGPEQFF.

DNA for the CDR3: TGTGCCAGCAGTTTGGAGGACACCACCACAGATACGCAGTATTTT. Its translation: CASSLEDTTTDTQYF. The genes are TRBV6-5 and TRBJ2-3; D is possibly TRBD1 or TRBD2 (5 bases each). Germline V gene sequence: CDR1 MNHEY, CDR2 SVGAGI. This CDR3 contains 15 residues. V was trimmed by 4 bases and J by 2 bases, leaving 13 bases between them.

This clonotype was seen a handful of times. This chain joins TRBV7-2 and TRBJ2-5; D ambiguous. Germline V gives CDR1 SGHTA, CDR2 FQGNSA. Trimming removed 1 base at V and 3 bases at J, with 6 bases between. There are 13 residues in the CDR3. The CDR3 loop is CASSLVEEETQYF. The CDR3 DNA reads as TGTGCCAGCAGCTTAGTTGAGGAAGAGACCCAGTACTTC.

The chain recombines TRBV29-1 with TRBJ2-1, with 10 positions matching TRBD2. The germline CDR1 and CDR2 sequences are SQVTM and ANQGSEA. V lost 3 bases, J lost 0 bases, and 5 bases stayed unmatched. The CDR3 is 16 amino acids. DNA for the CDR3: TGCAGCGTTGAGGAGGCTAGCGGGAGCTCCTACAATGAGCAGTTCTTC. It translates to CSVEEASGSSYNEQFF.

This clonotype was counted only a few times. The chain's CDR3 is CATSDFFTSYGYTF. Written as DNA, the CDR3 is TGTGCCACCAGTGACTTCTTTACTAGCTATGGCTACACCTTC. The V and J genes are TRBV24-1 and TRBJ1-2; D is unclear. This CDR3 comprises 14 residues. The germline gives CDR1 KGHDR, CDR2 SFDVKD. V was cut by 4 bases and J by 4 bases, with 12 bases left in between.

This clonotype occurred a few times. The chain couples TRBV6-2 or TRBV6-3 to TRBJ1-1; the D gene is possibly TRBD1 (5 bases). Germline V gene lookup returns CDR1 MNHEY and CDR2 SVGEGT. V was clipped by 0 bases and J by 2 bases, with 22 bases between them. The CDR3 length is 19 residues. The CDR3 sequence: CASSYSIQGRLVPNTEAFF. In DNA form, the CDR3 reads TGTGCCAGCAGTTACTCGATTCAGGGCAGGCTGGTCCCAAACACTGAAGCTTTCTTT.

This clonotype was observed at least ten times. The chain joins TRBV20-1 to TRBJ2-1; D may be TRBD2 (5 bases). Germline V gene lookup returns CDR1 DFQATT and CDR2 SNEGSKA (reference sequence). Trimming stripped 0 bases from V and 8 bases from J, with 11 bases between. This CDR3 comprises 13 residues. The CDR3 sequence: CSAREEPGDEQFF. CDR3 coding DNA: TGCAGTGCTAGAGAGGAGCCCGGGGATGAGCAGTTCTTC.

V gene TRBV18 combines with J gene TRBJ1-5; 7 bases map to TRBD1. With V trimmed by 4 bases and J by 4 bases, 1 base remained unmatched. The CDR3 totals 13 residues. Germline V lookup: CDR1 KGHSH, CDR2 LQKENI. The CDR3 coding sequence is TGTGCCAGCTCACAGGACAGGAATCAGCCCCAGCATTTT. It specifies CASSQDRNQPQHF. The full variable domain, in which reference TRBV18 and TRBJ1-5 provide the parts outside the CDR3, is NAGVMQNPRHLVRRRGQEARLRCSPMKGHSHVYWYRQLPEEGLKFMVYLQKENIIDESGMPKERFSAEFPKEGPSILRIQQVVRGDSAAYFCASSQDRNQPQHFGDGTRLSIL.

This clonotype was recorded at least ten times. This chain joins TRBV12-3 or TRBV12-4 and TRBJ1-5; no clear D gene. The CDR3 spans 15 residues. The V end lost 5 bases, the J end lost 6 bases, and 17 bases lay between the germline ends. The CDR3 bases are TGTGCCAGCAGTGCCCATGGCCAGGACGGTCAGCCCCAGCATTTT. This sequence encodes CASSAHGQDGQPQHF.

The chain couples TRBV7-2 to TRBJ2-5, with TRBD1 matching 8 bases. The DNA end is more similar to TRBJ2-7, so the J call may be wrong. CDR3 length: 15 residues. Germline values: CDR1 SGHTA, CDR2 FQGNSA. For the CDR3, the DNA is TGTGCCAGCAGCTTAGGACAGGGGTCCGCCTACGAGCAGTACTTC. Its protein is CASSLGQGSAYEQYF.